These 24 T cell receptor beta chains were all obtained from the same sample, sequenced in a study of T cell repertoires in cytomegalovirus infection. TCRdb fed the reads into MiXCR, producing one record per CDR3 protein. The data show hundreds of thousands of distinct CDR3 sequences, 20% to 25% seen once. Sequencing used CD8+ T cells from PBMCs. These receptors were taken from a human donor in good health (CMV status not recorded). Some clones in this sample may be carry-over from other donors' samples.

This clonotype has ten or more counts. The chain is built from TRBV7-8 and TRBJ1-6; a possible D gene is TRBD1 (6 bases). The CDR3 sequence is 18 residues long. The V end was cut by 5 bases, the J end by 2 bases, with 19 bases between. Per the germline V gene, CDR1 is SGHVS and CDR2 is FQNEAQ. The CDR3 nucleotides are TGTGCCAGCAGCCCGAAGGGTTTGGGGGCAACCTATAATTCACCCCTCCACTTT. Its translation is CASSPKGLGATYNSPLHF. Full variable domain (remainder filled in from reference TRBV7-8 and TRBJ1-6): GAGVSQSPRYKVAKRGQDVALRCDPISGHVSLFWYQQALGQGPEFLTYFQNEAQLDKSGLPSDRFFAERPEGSVSTLKIQRTQQEDSAVYLCASSPKGLGATYNSPLHFGNGTRLTVT.

The chain combines TRBV7-6 with TRBJ2-7, with 7 bases fitting TRBD1. CDR1 is SGHVS, CDR2 FNYEAQ, per germline. V gave up 5 bases and J gave up 0 bases; unmatched junction bases: 7. The CDR3 consists of 15 residues. CDR3 loop: CASSLTRDSSYEQYF. DNA for the CDR3: TGTGCCAGCAGCCTCACCCGGGACAGCTCCTACGAGCAGTACTTC.

This chain joins TRBV12-3 or TRBV12-4 and TRBJ2-2; possibly TRBD2 for D (7 bases). Trimming stripped 1 base from V and 2 bases from J, with 11 bases between. CDR3 length: 16 residues. As DNA, the CDR3 is TGTGCCAGCAGTTTAGTACGGGGGGCTAACACCGGGGAGCTGTTTTTT. Amino acids: CASSLVRGANTGELFF.

This clonotype appeared once. This chain links TRBV6-5 with TRBJ2-5; D gene ambiguous. The CDR3 is made up of 13 amino acids. V lost 2 bases to trimming and J lost 5 bases, with 9 bases between them. Looked up from germline, CDR1 is MNHEY and CDR2 is SVGAGI. The CDR3 DNA sequence: TGTGCCAGCAGTTACCAAATTTGGGAGACCCAGTACTTC. Translation: CASSYQIWETQYF.

This clonotype showed up many times. CDR3 sequence: CASSQDYSYNEQFF. The CDR3, as DNA: TGTGCCAGCAGCCAAGATTACAGCTACAATGAGCAGTTCTTC. The rearrangement links TRBV14 to TRBJ2-1; the D is unclear. CDR1 is SGHDN, CDR2 FVKESK, per germline. Trimming pared 0 bases from V and 3 bases from J, leaving 6 bases between. The CDR3 spans 14 residues. The full variable domain, with the rest looked up from reference TRBV14 and TRBJ2-1, is EAGVTQFPSHSVIEKGQTVTLRCDPISGHDNLYWYRRVMGKEIKFLLHFVKESKQDESGMPNNRFLAERTGGTYSTLKVQPAELEDSGVYFCASSQDYSYNEQFFGPGTRLTVL.

This chain links TRBV28 with TRBJ1-3; possibly TRBD1 for D (6 bases). The CDR3 is 14 amino acids. Per germline, CDR1 MDHEN and CDR2 SYDVKM. V lost 6 bases, J lost 0 bases, and 9 bases lay in between. DNA for the CDR3: TGTGCCAGCAGCAGGACAGACTCTGGAAACACCATATATTTT. Translated: CASSRTDSGNTIYF.

This clonotype was counted only a few times. The V gene is TRBV7-9, the J gene TRBJ2-3, with D perhaps matching TRBD2 (5 bases). V gave up 3 bases and J gave up 10 bases, with 11 bases separating them. The length of the CDR3 is 12 residues. Germline V gene lookup returns CDR1 SEHNR and CDR2 FQNEAQ (reference sequence). CDR3 region: CASSFGGDPQYF. CDR3 coding DNA: TGTGCCAGCAGCTTTGGAGGCGACCCGCAGTATTTT.

In its sample, this clonotype was seen a few times. The J gene is TRBJ1-6, the V gene TRBV6-6, with TRBD1 identical over 9 bases. CDR3 length equals 20 residues. Germline CDR1 MNHNY, CDR2 SVGAGI (reference sequence). The ends lost 0 bases at V and 3 bases at J; junction bases unmatched: 12. This CDR3 is CASSYSVGQGPKVYNSPLHF. The CDR3 coding sequence is TGTGCCAGCAGTTACTCTGTAGGACAGGGGCCGAAAGTCTATAATTCACCCCTCCACTTT.

This clonotype was found a few times. This rearrangement joins TRBV6-6 to TRBJ2-4; TRBD2 is a possible D gene (5 bases). The length of the CDR3 is 10 residues. The germline CDR1 and CDR2 sequences are MNHNY and SVGAGI (reference sequence). V was shortened by 6 bases and J by 13 bases, with 10 bases between the two germline ends. In DNA form, the CDR3 reads TGTGCCAGCAGCGACCGGGAACAGTACTTC. Translating it yields CASSDREQYF.

This clonotype was detected only a few times. This chain joins TRBV7-2 and TRBJ2-5; TRBD2 is a possible D gene (5 bases). The germline CDR1 and CDR2 sequences are SGHTA and FQGNSA. This CDR3 region has 13 residues. The V end lost 3 bases, the J end lost 4 bases, and 9 bases lay between the germline ends. CDR3: CASSFVSGETQYF. The CDR3 DNA reads TGTGCCAGCAGCTTTGTGAGCGGAGAGACCCAGTACTTC.

The J gene is TRBJ2-1, the V gene TRBV19; D gene ambiguous. CDR1 is LNHDA, CDR2 SQIVND, per germline (reference sequence). V lost 3 bases to trimming and J lost 5 bases, with 8 bases between them. CDR3 length equals 13 residues. CDR3 sequence (DNA): TGTGCCAGTAGTATTTCGCTCAACAATGAGCAGTTCTTC. This sequence encodes CASSISLNNEQFF. The entire variable domain, with the rest obtained from reference TRBV19 and TRBJ2-1, is as follows: DGGITQSPKYLFRKEGQNVTLSCEQNLNHDAMYWYRQDPGQGLRLIYYSQIVNDFQKGDIAEGYSVSREKKESFPLTVTSAQKNPTAFYLCASSISLNNEQFFGPGTRLTVL.

This clonotype was seen a handful of times. V is TRBV2 and J is TRBJ1-2, with D unresolved. The CDR3 runs to 13 residues. The V end was cut by 4 bases, the J end by 2 bases, with 8 bases between. Germline CDR1 SNHLY, CDR2 FYNNEI. The CDR3 is CASSGLQNYGYTF. CDR3 coding DNA: TGTGCCAGCAGTGGGTTACAAAACTATGGCTACACCTTC.

This chain joins TRBV28 and TRBJ2-2; D unresolved. The CDR3 is 14 residues long. V was cut by 3 bases and J by 7 bases, with 12 bases left in between. Germline CDR1 is MDHEN and CDR2 is SYDVKM. The CDR3 nucleotides are TGTGCCAGCAGTTTGCTAAGAGTTAGCGGGGAGCTGTTTTTT. Its protein is CASSLLRVSGELFF.

This clonotype appeared a few times. V gene TRBV20-1 combines with J gene TRBJ2-7, with D tentatively TRBD2 (5 bases). Looked up from germline, CDR1 is DFQATT and CDR2 is SNEGSKA (reference sequence). The CDR3 totals 14 residues. V shed 6 bases and J shed 7 bases, with 22 bases lying between them. The CDR3 sequence is CSAKIPGRGWEQYF. CDR3 coding DNA: TGCAGTGCCAAGATACCAGGACGGGGTTGGGAGCAGTACTTC.

V is TRBV29-1 and J is TRBJ1-1; D might be TRBD1 (5 bases). Germline CDR1 reads SQVTM; CDR2 reads ANQGSEA. The CDR3 loop spans 10 amino acids. Trimming shortened V by 6 bases and J by 5 bases, and 7 bases separated the two germline ends. The CDR3 sequence: CSVWTTEAFF. For the CDR3, the DNA is TGCAGCGTGTGGACAACTGAAGCTTTCTTT.

The rearrangement uses TRBV7-9 and TRBJ2-7, with D tentatively TRBD1 (6 bases). In germline, CDR1 is SEHNR, CDR2 FQNEAQ (reference sequence). With 3 bases removed from V and 5 bases from J, the gap between germline ends came to 11 bases. This CDR3 has 13 residues. This CDR3 reads CASSLGAGNEQYF. For the CDR3, the DNA is TGTGCCAGCAGCTTGGGGGCAGGGAACGAGCAGTACTTC. Combining the CDR3 with reference TRBV7-9 and TRBJ2-7 gives the whole variable domain DTGVSQNPRHKITKRGQNVTFRCDPISEHNRLYWYRQTLGQGPEFLTYFQNEAQLEKSRLLSDRFSAERPKGSFSTLEIQRTEQGDSAMYLCASSLGAGNEQYFGPGTRLTVT.

The J gene is TRBJ2-3, the V gene TRBV4-1; D possibly corresponds to TRBD2 (5 bases). The CDR3 length is 13 residues. Looked up from germline, CDR1 is MGHRA and CDR2 is YSYEKL. V lost 4 bases to trimming and J lost 5 bases, with 10 bases between them. CDR3 protein: CASSPRDGDTQYF. CDR3 coding DNA: TGCGCCAGCAGCCCGAGGGATGGAGATACGCAGTATTTT.

The chain links TRBV5-4 to TRBJ2-1; D gene unclear. CDR1 is SGHNT and CDR2 is YYREEE in the germline V gene (reference sequence). V was trimmed by 4 bases and J by 3 bases, leaving 14 bases between them. The CDR3 consists of 15 residues. This chain's CDR3 is CASSPPTTVYNEQFF. For the CDR3, the DNA is TGTGCCAGCAGCCCACCAACTACCGTCTACAATGAGCAGTTCTTC.

This clonotype was seen a few times. The chain recombines TRBV20-1 with TRBJ2-5, with 8 bases matching TRBD2. The ends lost 3 bases at V and 1 base at J; junction bases unmatched: 13. The germline V gene has CDR1 DFQATT and CDR2 SNEGSKA (reference sequence). The CDR3 is 17 residues long. In DNA, the CDR3 is TGCAGTGCTAGGGCCGCCGGAGCGGGGGCCTCCCAAGAGACCCAGTACTTC. This encodes CSARAAGAGASQETQYF.

Ten or more counts support this clonotype. This rearrangement joins TRBV7-2 to TRBJ2-7, with TRBD2 matching over 14 bases. Unmatched junction bases numbered 4, after V lost 6 bases and J lost 3 bases. Germline V gene lookup returns CDR1 SGHTA and CDR2 FQGNSA. This CDR3 has 15 residues. CDR3 sequence (DNA): TGTGCCAGCAGAGGACTAGCGGGGGGATTCTACGAGCAGTACTTC. It yields the protein CASRGLAGGFYEQYF.

This clonotype was seen a handful of times. This CDR3 reads CASRNITEAFF. The CDR3 coding sequence is TGTGCCAGCAGAAACATTACTGAAGCTTTCTTT. This chain uses TRBV19 with TRBJ1-1; D is undetermined. The V gene's germline CDR1 is LNHDA and CDR2 SQIVND (reference sequence). The CDR3 spans 11 residues. The V end lost 9 bases, the J end lost 5 bases, and 10 bases lay between the germline ends.

This clonotype turned up a few times. The chain has TRBV20-1 and TRBJ2-3; 8 nucleotides agree with TRBD2. V lost 5 bases, J lost 0 bases, and 7 bases stayed unmatched. The CDR3 is 15 amino acids. Germline CDR1 DFQATT, CDR2 SNEGSKA (reference sequence). In nucleotides, the CDR3 is TGCAGTGCTCGCTTAGCGGGGACAAGCACAGATACGCAGTATTTT. This encodes CSARLAGTSTDTQYF.

This clonotype was found many times. The genes are TRBV7-8 and TRBJ1-4, with TRBD1 as a possible D gene (6 bases). The germline CDR1 and CDR2 sequences are SGHVS and FQNEAQ. The V end was cut by 6 bases, the J end by 5 bases, with 13 bases between. This CDR3 is 14 amino acids long. CDR3 nucleotides: TGTGCCAGCAGTAACATCGACAGGAATGAAAAACTGTTTTTT. This sequence encodes CASSNIDRNEKLFF.

There are a few counts of this clonotype. The V gene is TRBV2, the J gene TRBJ1-5; 7 bases map to TRBD1. V lost 6 bases and J lost 2; bases outside the gene matches: 4. This CDR3 is built from 14 residues. Per the germline V gene, CDR1 is SNHLY and CDR2 is FYNNEI. The CDR3 sequence: CASRTGTGNQPQHF. As DNA, the CDR3 is TGTGCCAGCAGGACAGGGACTGGCAATCAGCCCCAGCATTTT.